This TCR beta chain was found in a study of naive and memory T cell subsets (dated by TCRdb to about 2017). General notes on the study: In the figure summarizing the skin biopsy and whole blood samples, roughly 10 blood donors, 7 tuberculin skin test biopsies and 3 saline control biopsies were reported. Skin biopsies were taken from tuberculin skin test sites or from saline-injected control sites and were processed for RNA extraction as described before. PCR2 was typically performed as a SYBR Green qPCR that was stopped at a set threshold, although end-point PCR (around 6 cycles) could be used instead for low-input samples.

Cut back by 6 bases and 7 bases, the V and J ends lie 9 bases apart. Inclusive of the bounding cysteine and phenylalanine, the CDR3 is 11 residues long. CDR3 DNA is the only sequence kept; it has 33 bases, read in frame from the first base. CDR1 and CDR2 are read off the germline V gene as MDHEN and SYDVKM. The treatment or condition label corresponds to: skin biopsy from PPD injection site in Mantoux-positive individual. A robust, sensitive protocol for the amplification, sequencing and analysis of TCRs was described in the study, in which 3' ligation of a UMI-containing oligonucleotide to TCR cDNA was used. Tuberculin skin test biopsies were obtained from sites injected with PPD in individuals who had a positive Mantoux test. Total RNA, without cell sorting, was DNase treated with RQ1 DNase before reverse transcription, targeting roughly 1 to 1000 ng input. Skin biopsy and whole blood libraries were made to test pipeline robustness in samples where T cells form a minority population.

Beyond this particular receptor, the publication reports: TCR sequences were reportedly recovered from both types of skin biopsy, with far more TCRs being found at tuberculin skin test sites. The RNA-based method was acknowledged as potentially sensitive to TCR transcript changes with T cell activation and differentiation. The higher numbers of TCRs at tuberculin skin test sites were interpreted as T cell infiltration of a delayed type IV hypersensitivity reaction. Details of skin biopsy collection and RNA processing were not given in the paper but were referenced to earlier studies.

Libraries were made using UMI-ligation and nested PCR. The ligated cDNA was amplified by four rounds of PCR, in which nested alpha and beta constant region primers were used together with the SP2 primer. TCR RNA was reverse transcribed with SuperScript IV using alpha and beta constant region primers for the blood and skin samples. An oligonucleotide carrying the Illumina SP2 primer and a UMI was ligated to the 3' end of the cDNA by means of T4 RNA ligase 1. To prevent hairpin formation, the 12-nucleotide UMI was made up of two random hexamers with an eight-base spacer between them. From the second PCR onward, the TCR alpha and beta chain libraries were handled separately, and dual indexing was used for multiplexing. After pooling, the indexed libraries were analyzed by capillary electrophoresis and sequenced on either an Illumina MiSeq or NextSeq. To boost base diversity and improve cluster recognition, PhiX DNA at about 4.5-7% was spiked into the libraries. In the paper's pipeline: Demultiplexor extracted UMIs from read 2, combined them with read 1 TCR sequence, and split reads by sample indices. Decombinator identified V and J genes and V-J junctions, assigning each TCR a five-part identifier including V and J deletions. Collapsinator used UMIs to correct sequencing errors and PCR amplification heterogeneity, producing a UMI-based abundance for each TCR. Identifiers were converted to nucleotide sequence by CDR3Translator and translated to amino acids, and CDR3 regions were extracted on the basis of terminal motifs. After normalization to the amount of input RNA, the error-corrected alpha and beta TCR counts from blood and from skin were compared. The raw public reads went through TCRdb reprocessing: fastp at Q25, MiXCR clone calling, in-frame beta chains kept. Every CDR3 protein is listed once, alongside the most common genes and DNA of its rows. These V and J calls originate from TCRdb's pipeline instead of the authors' own analysis. The sample table holds about 37,000 distinct CDR3 sequences, of which roughly 11% were seen once. The ten largest clones take up less than 4% of the sample.

This clonotype was counted ten times or more. There is no known antigen for this receptor. Base qualities were left out, and no much larger clone turns up one base away. The receptor's source is an adult in good health. The rearrangement joined TRBV28 to TRBJ1-2, and TRBD1 may be the D gene, going by 5 matching bases. Material: skin, obtained from a tuberculin skin test site. CDR3 sequence: CASSGHLGYTF. The DNA is TGTGCCAGCAGCGGACATCTTGGCTACACCTTC.